The 4 T cell receptor beta chains in this list originate from one sample, sequenced in a study of T-cell reconstitution after alpha-beta-depleted transplantation in children. Unique molecular identifiers were built into the TCRbeta library. MiXCR, applied by TCRdb to the PCR reads, yields one record per CDR3 protein. This sample carries 130,000 to 150,000 distinct CDR3 sequences, 8.8% of them seen once, and the ten largest clones take approximately 18%. The sequencing here drew on PBMCs, mostly from graft donor cells, taken 180 days after TCRalphabeta/CD19-depleted stem cell transplant. The source of these receptors is a female patient aged 2-15 years who had a stem cell transplant for congenital amegakaryocytic thrombocytopenia, so the T cells may come from the graft donor.

This chain connects TRBV2 to TRBJ2-1; TRBD2 matches at 9 bases. Germline loops: CDR1 SNHLY, CDR2 FYNNEI. This CDR3 has 17 amino acids. The ends lost 4 bases at V and 7 bases at J; junction bases unmatched: 14. CDR3 in amino acids: CASSVRIAGAGVNEQFF. The CDR3, as DNA: TGTGCCAGCAGTGTAAGAATAGCGGGAGCCGGGGTGAATGAGCAGTTCTTC.

There are many counts of this clonotype. The genes are TRBV10-3 and TRBJ1-2; TRBD1 matches at 7 bases. J gave up 2 bases and V 3 bases, and 6 bases lay outside the gene matches. Germline CDR1 is ENHRY and CDR2 is SYGVKD. This CDR3 spans 15 amino acids. In DNA, the CDR3 is TGTGCCATCAGTGATATGGGACAGCGGAACTATGGCTACACCTTC. As protein: CAISDMGQRNYGYTF.

This clonotype came up many times. This chain connects TRBV7-2 to TRBJ2-3, with TRBD2 as a possible D gene (7 bases). Germline V gene lookup returns CDR1 SGHTA and CDR2 FQGNSA. This CDR3 has 17 amino acids. Trimming stripped 2 bases from V and 4 bases from J, with 19 bases between. The CDR3 sequence: CASSLKWAGARPDTQYF. As DNA, the CDR3 is TGTGCCAGCAGCTTAAAGTGGGCGGGGGCTCGGCCAGATACGCAGTATTTT.

The sample holds many counts of this clonotype. The chain couples TRBV20-1 to TRBJ2-3; 13 bases map to TRBD2. The CDR3 is 17 amino acids. V was pared by 2 bases and J by 5 bases, with 10 bases of the junction left unmatched. CDR1 and CDR2 (germline): DFQATT, SNEGSKA (reference sequence). The CDR3 protein is CSARFKTSGGVGDTQYF. In nucleotides, the CDR3 is TGCAGTGCTAGATTCAAAACTAGCGGGGGGGTAGGAGATACGCAGTATTTT.